This is a list of T cell receptor beta chains from one sample in a study of regulatory T cells in long-lasting Graves disease. MiXCR, applied by TCRdb to the multiplex PCR reads, yields one record per CDR3 protein. Here the sample spans around 460,000 distinct CDR3 sequences, under 25% being singletons. The source material was peripheral blood mononuclear cells (PBMCs), sampled when the disease was refractory, from a patient treated with antithyroid drugs. These receptors came from a female donor with Graves disease. Each CDR3 is given with its conserved first and last residue. The order of the fields is V gene, D gene, clone size, J gene, CDR3 DNA, CDR3 protein. The D gene is left open where the match is weak. The listing skips clone size in some rows; elsewhere it reads once, few, many or a size class.

v_gene: TRBV3-1
d_gene: TRBD1
abundance: NA
j_gene: TRBJ1-1
CDR3nt: TGTGCCAGCAGCCACCCGGGACAGGGTAAGACTGAAGCTTTCTTT
CDR3aa: CASSHPGQGKTEAFF

v_gene: TRBV28
d_gene: TRBD1
abundance: many
j_gene: TRBJ1-5
CDR3nt: TGTGCCAGTGGGACAGGGGGCTTCAATCAGCCCCAGCATTTT
CDR3aa: CASGTGGFNQPQHF

v_gene: TRBV19
d_gene: NA
abundance: NA
j_gene: TRBJ1-3
CDR3nt: TGTGCCAGTAGTGGAAGCCACACCATATATTTT
CDR3aa: CASSGSHTIYF

v_gene: TRBV6-2/TRBV6-3
d_gene: NA
abundance: NA
j_gene: TRBJ2-3
CDR3nt: TGTGCCAGCAGAAACTCTGGCTTCACCACAGATACGCAGTATTTT
CDR3aa: CASRNSGFTTDTQYF

v_gene: TRBV27
d_gene: NA
abundance: many
j_gene: TRBJ1-1
CDR3nt: TGTGCCAGCAGTTTGACTCACGGGACCACTGAAGCTTTCTTT
CDR3aa: CASSLTHGTTEAFF

v_gene: TRBV20-1
d_gene: TRBD1
abundance: few
j_gene: TRBJ1-1
CDR3nt: TGCAGTGCTAGTGGGACAGGACCTCGGACTGAAGCTTTCTTT
CDR3aa: CSASGTGPRTEAFF

v_gene: TRBV7-9
d_gene: NA
abundance: NA
j_gene: TRBJ1-1
CDR3nt: TGTGCCAGCAGGGAAGTCCCCAACCATCGGAACACTGAAGCTTTCTTT
CDR3aa: CASREVPNHRNTEAFF

v_gene: TRBV12-3/TRBV12-4
d_gene: NA
abundance: many
j_gene: TRBJ1-4
CDR3nt: TGTGCCAGCAGTTTGGACCCTTATGAAAAACTGTTTTTT
CDR3aa: CASSLDPYEKLFF

v_gene: TRBV3-1
d_gene: TRBD2
abundance: NA
j_gene: TRBJ2-2
CDR3nt: TGTGCCAGCAGCCCCCGACTAGCGACCACCGGGGAGCTGTTTTTT
CDR3aa: CASSPRLATTGELFF

v_gene: TRBV11-2
d_gene: NA
abundance: many
j_gene: TRBJ2-7
CDR3nt: TGTGCCAGCAGCTTAGATCGAGGTTCTCTCGAGCAGTACTTC
CDR3aa: CASSLDRGSLEQYF

v_gene: TRBV29-1
d_gene: TRBD1
abundance: few
j_gene: TRBJ2-5
CDR3nt: TGCAGCGCTTCGACAGGGCTGGGGACCCAGTACTTC
CDR3aa: CSASTGLGTQYF

v_gene: TRBV12-3/TRBV12-4
d_gene: TRBD1
abundance: many
j_gene: TRBJ1-5
CDR3nt: TGTGCCAGTGCTTACCGACAGGGAGGCAATCAGCCCCAGCATTTT
CDR3aa: CASAYRQGGNQPQHF

v_gene: TRBV27
d_gene: NA
abundance: many
j_gene: TRBJ2-7
CDR3nt: TGTGCCAGCAGTGGCGTCGGGGGGCTGAACTACGAGCAGTACTTC
CDR3aa: CASSGVGGLNYEQYF

v_gene: TRBV24-1
d_gene: NA
abundance: few
j_gene: TRBJ2-7
CDR3nt: TGTGCCACCAGTGATACGACACGGTCTGAGCAGTACTTC
CDR3aa: CATSDTTRSEQYF

v_gene: TRBV28
d_gene: TRBD1
abundance: NA
j_gene: TRBJ1-2
CDR3nt: TGTGCCAGCAGTGGACAGGGGCCCTCCTATGGCTACACCTTC
CDR3aa: CASSGQGPSYGYTF

v_gene: TRBV18
d_gene: NA
abundance: NA
j_gene: TRBJ1-2
CDR3nt: TGTGCCAGCTCCCTCCGGGAGCTATATGGCTACACCTTC
CDR3aa: CASSLRELYGYTF

v_gene: TRBV11-1
d_gene: TRBD1
abundance: NA
j_gene: TRBJ2-7
CDR3nt: TGTGCCAGCAGCTTCTCAGGGACAGAAACCTACGAGCAGTACTTC
CDR3aa: CASSFSGTETYEQYF

v_gene: TRBV6-5
d_gene: NA
abundance: many
j_gene: TRBJ2-2
CDR3nt: TGTGCCAGCAGTTACTTCCCCGGGGAGCTGTTTTTT
CDR3aa: CASSYFPGELFF

v_gene: TRBV7-9
d_gene: NA
abundance: few
j_gene: TRBJ1-2
CDR3nt: TGTGCCAGCAGTGCGCTGGCGGACAGCAACTATGGCTACACCTTC
CDR3aa: CASSALADSNYGYTF

v_gene: TRBV15
d_gene: NA
abundance: few
j_gene: TRBJ1-2
CDR3nt: TGTGCCACCAGCAGAGACCGGGACCCTGGCTACACCTTC
CDR3aa: CATSRDRDPGYTF

v_gene: TRBV5-1
d_gene: NA
abundance: few
j_gene: TRBJ2-4
CDR3nt: TGCGCCAGCAGCTTTTACCTACCCAACAACAAAAACATTCAGTACTTC
CDR3aa: CASSFYLPNNKNIQYF

v_gene: TRBV7-8
d_gene: NA
abundance: many
j_gene: TRBJ2-7
CDR3nt: TGTGCCAGCGTGGTGGGGAGTGATTCCTACGAGCAGTACTTC
CDR3aa: CASVVGSDSYEQYF

v_gene: TRBV5-1
d_gene: NA
abundance: few
j_gene: TRBJ1-1
CDR3nt: TGCGCCAGCAGCTGGGAGGAGTACACTGAAGCTTTCTTT
CDR3aa: CASSWEEYTEAFF

v_gene: TRBV5-1
d_gene: TRBD1
abundance: NA
j_gene: TRBJ1-4
CDR3nt: TGCGCCAGCAGCGCTAGGACAGGGGGAAACGAAAAACTGTTTTTT
CDR3aa: CASSARTGGNEKLFF

v_gene: TRBV29-1
d_gene: TRBD2
abundance: few
j_gene: TRBJ2-2
CDR3nt: TGCAGCGTTCTCCTAGCGGGGGCCCAGAACACCGGGGAGCTGTTTTTT
CDR3aa: CSVLLAGAQNTGELFF

v_gene: TRBV10-3
d_gene: NA
abundance: few
j_gene: TRBJ1-5
CDR3nt: TGTGCCATCATCAAAGGGGCGGTCTCTCAGCCCCAGCATTTT
CDR3aa: CAIIKGAVSQPQHF

v_gene: TRBV7-8
d_gene: TRBD2
abundance: few
j_gene: TRBJ2-3
CDR3nt: TGTGCCAGCAGCTGGACTAGCGGGAGGGGCGATACGCAGTATTTT
CDR3aa: CASSWTSGRGDTQYF

v_gene: TRBV7-8
d_gene: NA
abundance: NA
j_gene: TRBJ1-5
CDR3nt: TGTGCCAGCAGCTTAGGGCCAGGGGTGGTCAATCAGCCCCAGCATTTT
CDR3aa: CASSLGPGVVNQPQHF

v_gene: TRBV6-1
d_gene: TRBD1
abundance: many
j_gene: TRBJ1-1
CDR3nt: TGTGCCAGCTTGGGACAGCTTTACACTGAAGCTTTCTTT
CDR3aa: CASLGQLYTEAFF

v_gene: TRBV20-1
d_gene: NA
abundance: few
j_gene: TRBJ1-1
CDR3nt: TGCAGTGCTAAGCCCGGGGGGGGCCGGACTGAAGCTTTCTTT
CDR3aa: CSAKPGGGRTEAFF

v_gene: TRBV27
d_gene: TRBD1
abundance: many
j_gene: TRBJ1-5
CDR3nt: TGTGCCAGCAGTTTATCGTGGACAGGGGGCGGCAATCAGCCCCAGCATTTT
CDR3aa: CASSLSWTGGGNQPQHF

v_gene: TRBV20-1
d_gene: NA
abundance: NA
j_gene: TRBJ1-1
CDR3nt: TGCAGTGCTAGAGCCTTCGGACCGCCGGACACTGAAGCTTTCTTT
CDR3aa: CSARAFGPPDTEAFF

v_gene: TRBV24-1
d_gene: NA
abundance: few
j_gene: TRBJ2-7
CDR3nt: TGTGCCACCAGTGAGGAGACAAGGGGCGGCTACGAGCAGTACTTC
CDR3aa: CATSEETRGGYEQYF

v_gene: TRBV6-5
d_gene: TRBD1
abundance: NA
j_gene: TRBJ2-1
CDR3nt: TGTGCCAGCAGTTACTCTCCACAGGGGCCCAATCGTGAGCAGTTCTTC
CDR3aa: CASSYSPQGPNREQFF

v_gene: TRBV20-1
d_gene: TRBD1
abundance: few
j_gene: TRBJ2-7
CDR3nt: TGCAGTGCTCCGGGACAGGGATTCTACGAGCAGTACTTC
CDR3aa: CSAPGQGFYEQYF

v_gene: TRBV3-1
d_gene: NA
abundance: many
j_gene: TRBJ2-6
CDR3nt: TGTGCCAGCAGCTACGGTTACTCTGGGGCCAACGTCCTGACTTTC
CDR3aa: CASSYGYSGANVLTF

v_gene: TRBV9
d_gene: NA
abundance: few
j_gene: TRBJ1-1
CDR3nt: TGTGCCAGCAGCGGGGGTATTAGTCCCACTGAAGCTTTCTTT
CDR3aa: CASSGGISPTEAFF

v_gene: TRBV5-5
d_gene: NA
abundance: few
j_gene: TRBJ2-7
CDR3nt: TGTGCCAGCAGCTTAGAGATGGGCAGCACCCACGAGCAGTACTTC
CDR3aa: CASSLEMGSTHEQYF

v_gene: TRBV3-1
d_gene: NA
abundance: NA
j_gene: TRBJ2-7
CDR3nt: TGTGCCAGCAGCCGAGTGTGGGGGGCCCTCTCCGAGCAGTACTTC
CDR3aa: CASSRVWGALSEQYF

v_gene: TRBV27
d_gene: NA
abundance: NA
j_gene: TRBJ1-6
CDR3nt: TGTGCCAGCAGTTTAGAGACTGGGGCTCTATCACCCCTCCACTTT
CDR3aa: CASSLETGALSPLHF

v_gene: TRBV7-2
d_gene: NA
abundance: many
j_gene: TRBJ1-2
CDR3nt: TGTGCCAGCAGCTTAGATGCAGGGTCTAACTATGGCTACACCTTC
CDR3aa: CASSLDAGSNYGYTF

v_gene: TRBV5-1
d_gene: TRBD1
abundance: few
j_gene: TRBJ1-5
CDR3nt: TGCGCCAGCAGCTCGTCCGGGACAGGGCACCAGCATTTT
CDR3aa: CASSSSGTGHQHF

v_gene: TRBV7-2
d_gene: TRBD1
abundance: many
j_gene: TRBJ1-5
CDR3nt: TGTGCCAGCAGCTTGACCGTCACAGGGGGCCTTTATCAGCCCCAGCATTTT
CDR3aa: CASSLTVTGGLYQPQHF

v_gene: TRBV28
d_gene: NA
abundance: many
j_gene: TRBJ1-1
CDR3nt: TGTGCCAGCAGACCCAGGACGGCCGGTGAGGGTACTGAAGCTTTCTTT
CDR3aa: CASRPRTAGEGTEAFF

v_gene: TRBV6-2/TRBV6-3
d_gene: NA
abundance: NA
j_gene: TRBJ1-5
CDR3nt: TGTGCCAGCAGTCGTGGACAGAGACTCGAAGCCCAGCATTTT
CDR3aa: CASSRGQRLEAQHF

v_gene: TRBV19
d_gene: TRBD2
abundance: few
j_gene: TRBJ2-7
CDR3nt: TGTGCCAGTAGCCCCCTGGACACTAGCGGGTCTCGCGAGCAGTACTTC
CDR3aa: CASSPLDTSGSREQYF

v_gene: TRBV3-1
d_gene: TRBD1
abundance: many
j_gene: TRBJ1-2
CDR3nt: TGTGCCAGCAGCCTGGAGGGGACAGGGAGTCGCTACACCTTC
CDR3aa: CASSLEGTGSRYTF

v_gene: TRBV28
d_gene: NA
abundance: many
j_gene: TRBJ1-2
CDR3nt: TGTGCCAGCGACAACCCTCGGACGGAAGGGGCCCATGGCTATGGCTACACCTTC
CDR3aa: CASDNPRTEGAHGYGYTF

v_gene: TRBV12-3/TRBV12-4
d_gene: TRBD1
abundance: many
j_gene: TRBJ2-7
CDR3nt: TGTGCCAGCAGTCGCCCCGGACAGGGGGCCTACGAGCAGTACTTC
CDR3aa: CASSRPGQGAYEQYF

v_gene: TRBV9
d_gene: NA
abundance: NA
j_gene: TRBJ2-6
CDR3nt: TGTGCCAGCAGCTTTGGACAGACCTACTCTGGGGCCAACGTCCTGACTTTC
CDR3aa: CASSFGQTYSGANVLTF

v_gene: TRBV15
d_gene: TRBD1
abundance: few
j_gene: TRBJ1-5
CDR3nt: TGTGCCACCAGCAGAGAGGGGACAGGGTTAAATCAGCCCCAGCATTTT
CDR3aa: CATSREGTGLNQPQHF

v_gene: TRBV3-1
d_gene: NA
abundance: many
j_gene: TRBJ2-7
CDR3nt: TGTGCCAGCAGCCAAGCTCTGAGCTCCTACGAGCAGTACTTC
CDR3aa: CASSQALSSYEQYF

v_gene: TRBV7-9
d_gene: TRBD1
abundance: NA
j_gene: TRBJ1-1
CDR3nt: TGTGCCAGCAGCCAGGGACAGTACACTGAAGCTTTCTTT
CDR3aa: CASSQGQYTEAFF